This T cell receptor beta chain was sequenced for a study of cytomegalovirus exposure and HLA in healthy donors. Study observations and caveats: The study designated about 160 TCR beta chains cytomegalovirus-associated.

Note on this clone: What it recognizes is unknown. This sample includes further DNA sequences coding for the same CDR3.

In the PCR, 60 Vbeta and 13 Jbeta primers were used. The repertoire was sequenced with immunoSEQ multiplex PCR; TCRdb's copy has only in-frame clones and lacks some. The table for this sample gives 200,000 or so clones. Per germline, CDR1 SGHNT and CDR2 YYREEE (reference sequence). Trimming at V came to 2 bases and at J to 3 bases, leaving 1 base not matched to a gene. The CDR3 is 13 residues long. The sample taken for sequencing was PBMCs. V usage is TRBV5-4 and J usage is TRBJ2-5; 7 bases map to TRBD2. This receptor was identified in a boy between 5 and 17 years old in good health and CMV-seronegative. The CDR3 nucleotides read TGTGCCAGCAGCTTTCGGGGGGAAGAGACCCAGTACTTC. As protein: CASSFRGEETQYF.